What follows are 5 T cell receptor beta chains derived from one specimen sequenced in a study of a mutant IDH1 vaccine in newly diagnosed glioma (dated by TCRdb to the early 2020s). The intended sense of this specimen's time point label: baseline, week 1 (first vaccination visit). This specimen's treatment or condition label, interpreted: pre-vaccination baseline after standard-of-care therapy. Library construction relied on the immunoSEQ multiplex PCR assay. Imported from immuneACCESS, the table was reduced by TCRdb to in-frame sequences with V and J called. These copies leave out some clones; in studies compared against another copy, an unresolved V gene accounts for under half, and the cause of the remainder is not known. For this sample the table gives about 38,000 clones, of which around four fifths were detected only once. The top ten clonotypes cover approximately 9.9% of the sample. Sample: PBMCs, taken from a glioma patient treated with radiotherapy, temozolomide or both. The receptor source for this set is a man aged 40-50 years with glioma. Some clones in this sample may be carry-over from other donors' samples.

The genes are TRBV28 and TRBJ1-1; D ambiguous. The CDR3 length is 14 residues. CDR1 and CDR2 (germline): MDHEN, SYDVKM. With 2 bases removed from V and 1 base from J, the gap between germline ends came to 8 bases. The CDR3 nucleotides read TGTGCCAGCAGTTTAACCAGGTCGAACACTGAAGCTTTCTTT. This codes for CASSLTRSNTEAFF.

This clone was counted once. The CDR3 reads CASSIRAAGVYGYTF. The CDR3 nucleotides read TGTGCCAGTAGTATTAGGGCGGCTGGGGTCTATGGCTACACCTTC. This chain uses TRBV19 with TRBJ1-2, with D unclear. The CDR3 has 15 residues. V was clipped by 3 bases and J by 4 bases, with 15 bases between them. Germline V lookup: CDR1 LNHDA, CDR2 SQIVND (reference sequence). The full variable domain, rest sourced from reference TRBV19 and TRBJ1-2, is DGGITQSPKYLFRKEGQNVTLSCEQNLNHDAMYWYRQDPGQGLRLIYYSQIVNDFQKGDIAEGYSVSREKKESFPLTVTSAQKNPTAFYLCASSIRAAGVYGYTFGSGTRLTVV.

In this sample, this clone turned up once. The chain combines TRBV19 with TRBJ1-1, with D possibly being TRBD1 (6 bases). In germline, CDR1 is LNHDA, CDR2 SQIVND (reference sequence). The CDR3 runs to 19 residues. V was clipped by 4 bases and J by 0 bases, with 24 bases between them. The CDR3 loop reads CASSRVQAQGRALNTEAFF. The CDR3 DNA is TGTGCCAGTAGTAGAGTTCAGGCACAGGGAAGGGCCTTGAACACTGAAGCTTTCTTT. Full variable domain (remainder filled in from reference TRBV19 and TRBJ1-1): DGGITQSPKYLFRKEGQNVTLSCEQNLNHDAMYWYRQDPGQGLRLIYYSQIVNDFQKGDIAEGYSVSREKKESFPLTVTSAQKNPTAFYLCASSRVQAQGRALNTEAFFGQGTRLTVV.

The chain links TRBV30 to TRBJ1-2; D unresolved. Germline V gives CDR1 GTSNPN, CDR2 SVGIG (reference sequence). Trimming stripped 1 base from V and 4 bases from J, with 10 bases between. The CDR3 contains 13 residues. CDR3 residues: CAWSASVGYGYTF. CDR3 nucleotide sequence: TGTGCCTGGAGTGCCTCGGTTGGCTATGGCTACACCTTC.

This sequence joins TRBV4-3 and TRBJ1-5; D is undetermined. The V and J ends lost 3 bases and 5 bases respectively, with 8 bases between them. This CDR3 has 13 amino acids. Germline V gives CDR1 LGHNA, CDR2 YSLEER. The CDR3 DNA is TGCGCCAGCAGCCAGGAAAGACATCAGCCCCAGCATTTT. Translating gives CASSQERHQPQHF.